Here is one T cell receptor (beta chain) with its context. The CDR3 regions of TCR beta were amplified from RNA transcripts. First-round RT-PCR of the TCR CDR3 relied on the HTBI primer set. TCRdb re-called the multiplex PCR reads with MiXCR, one entry per CDR3 protein. The sample comprises about 640,000 distinct CDR3 sequences, less than 25% of which are singletons, and roughly 30% rests with the top ten. In the ophthalmopathy cohort, Clinical Activity Score was at least 3, NOSPECS grade at least 4, and duration under 3 months. These data belong to a study of T cells in Graves' hyperthyroidism and ophthalmopathy. The CDR3 runs 16 residues. The ends were cut back, 4 bases at V and 5 bases at J, with 20 bases in the middle. Germline CDR1 reads MNHEY; CDR2 reads SVGEGT.

Sequencing was done on a sample of blood. The chain carries TRBV6-2 or TRBV6-3 and TRBJ1-2, with a weak D call TRBD1 (6 bases). The origin of this receptor is a man aged 25-40 years with Graves' ophthalmopathy. This chain's CDR3 is CASSFRRQVPWYGYTF. Here the CDR3 DNA reads TGTGCCAGCAGTTTCCGAAGACAGGTTCCCTGGTATGGCTACACCTTC.